Below, one TCR beta chain is given with its context. Its antigen is as yet unknown. Reverse transcription of all isolated RNA meant that expressed TCRB transcripts were sequenced. The assay was immunoSEQ multiplex PCR, and TCRdb's table has in-frame clones only and misses some. This table holds 970,000 or so clones, about 17% found once. A sort by CD45RO/CCR7/CD25/CD127/CD95/CD27 yielded CD4+ naive, central memory, regulatory and stem cell-like memory cells. In all sorted populations, purity surpassed 98%. The data were obtained in a study of beta chain features in type 1 diabetes. Study-wide context: Over all samples combined, about 99,000,000 sorted cells were examined.

Findings and limits, study-wide: For cells with high TCR expression, cDNA sequencing could yield over-representation.

The source of this sequence is a woman aged 18-29 years in good health. Sequencing was done on a sample of naive CD4+ T cells from blood.

As DNA, the CDR3 is TGTGCCAGCAGCTCCGACGGGTACAAGGAGACCCAGTACTTC. This encodes CASSSDGYKETQYF. This rearrangement joins TRBV7-2 to TRBJ2-5; D not certain. Germline CDR1 and CDR2: SGHTA and FQGNSA. Trimming left V 4 bases short and J 5 bases short, with 14 bases between. CDR3 length equals 14 residues. Looking up the rest from reference TRBV7-2 and TRBJ2-5 gives the full variable domain: GAGVSQSPSNKVTEKGKDVELRCDPISGHTALYWYRQSLGQGLEFLIYFQGNSAPDKSGLPSDRFSAERTGGSVSTLTIQRTQQEDSAVYLCASSSDGYKETQYFGPGTRLLVL.